What follows are 14 T cell receptor beta chains derived from one specimen sequenced in a study of blood T cell repertoires in COVID-19. Repertoires were generated with immunoSEQ multiplex PCR, while TCRdb's copy carries only in-frame clones and drops some. This sample carries 250,000 to 300,000 clones, over 75% of them seen once, and the ten largest clones take about 1.1%. Sequenced sample: PBMCs or T cells enriched from blood (not recorded which). Receptors were obtained from a woman younger than 45 who had recovered from COVID-19.

The rearrangement joins TRBV5-3 to TRBJ2-7; D is uncertain. TRBV5-3 qualifies as an ORF whose function is uncertain. The CDR3 sequence is 13 residues long. V dropped 0 bases and J dropped 2 bases, with 6 bases sitting between them. CDR3 coding DNA: TGTGCCAGAAGCTTGGGAAAGCCCTACGAGCAGTACTTC. It translates to CARSLGKPYEQYF.

The V gene is TRBV4-3, the J gene TRBJ2-5; 12 nucleotides match TRBD1. The CDR3 has 15 residues. Unmatched junction bases numbered 4, after V lost 3 bases and J lost 5 bases. In germline, CDR1 is LGHNA, CDR2 YSLEER. The chain's CDR3 is CASSQGQGAGETQYF. CDR3 sequence (DNA): TGCGCCAGCAGCCAGGGACAGGGGGCGGGGGAGACCCAGTACTTC.

The genes are TRBV2 and TRBJ2-7; 10 nucleotides match TRBD2. Trimming at V came to 2 bases and at J to 2 bases, leaving 0 bases not matched to a gene. This CDR3 has 14 residues. From germline, CDR1 is SNHLY and CDR2 FYNNEI. CDR3 bases: TGTGCCAGCAGTGAAAGCGGGAGGGCCTACGAGCAGTACTTC. This translates into CASSESGRAYEQYF.

This clone was recorded a few times. The chain carries TRBV3-1 (or the pseudogene TRBV3-2) and TRBJ1-2, with D uncertain. The CDR3 covers 15 residues. Per the germline V gene, CDR1 is LGHDT and CDR2 is YNNKEL (reference sequence). The germline V and J ends were trimmed by 0 bases and 4 bases, with 12 bases remaining between them. The CDR3 DNA sequence: TGTGCCAGCAGCCAAGATGTAGGTGAGGGCTATGGCTACACCTTC. Translation: CASSQDVGEGYGYTF.

This clone was seen once. The chain has TRBV19 and TRBJ2-3, with 8 nucleotides matching TRBD1. This CDR3 contains 15 residues. Trimming at V came to 5 bases and at J to 2 bases, leaving 6 bases not matched to a gene. CDR1 is LNHDA, CDR2 SQIVND, per germline (reference sequence). The CDR3 spells CASSAGGFNTDTQYF. The CDR3, as DNA: TGTGCCAGTAGTGCAGGGGGCTTCAACACAGATACGCAGTATTTT.

The CDR3 bases are TGTGCCAGCAGGGACAGCCCCCAAGAGACCCAGTACTTC. It codes for CASRDSPQETQYF. The genes are TRBV6-5 and TRBJ2-5; a possible D gene is TRBD1 (6 bases). The CDR3 has 13 amino acids. The V gene lost 6 bases and the J gene lost 1 base, with 9 bases spanning the gap. CDR1 MNHEY and CDR2 SVGAGI come from the germline V gene.

The chain recombines TRBV2 with TRBJ2-7; 7 nucleotides align to TRBD2. V lost 0 bases, J lost 1 base, and 6 bases stayed unmatched. Germline-derived CDR1 and CDR2 are SNHLY and FYNNEI. The CDR3 totals 16 residues. The CDR3 nucleotides read TGTGCCAGCAGTGAAGCAGGGAGGGGTAAGTCCTACGAGCAGTACTTC. Encoded protein: CASSEAGRGKSYEQYF.

This clone showed up just once. The gene calls are TRBV5-6 and TRBJ1-4; D is perhaps TRBD1 (5 bases). Germline V gene sequence: CDR1 SGHDT, CDR2 YYEEEE. Trimming pared 1 base from V and 3 bases from J, leaving 10 bases between. The CDR3 is made up of 15 amino acids. DNA of the CDR3: TGTGCCAGCAGCTTGTTCGGGGGTTCTAATGAAAAACTGTTTTTT. Amino acids: CASSLFGGSNEKLFF.

This chain uses TRBV30 with TRBJ1-1; 8 positions agree with TRBD1. Losses at the gene ends were 6 bases for V and 5 bases for J; bases not matched to a gene: 8. This CDR3 comprises 13 residues. Germline lookup yields CDR1 GTSNPN and CDR2 SVGIG (reference sequence). The CDR3 here is CACIKTGETEAFF. The CDR3 region has the DNA TGTGCCTGTATAAAGACAGGGGAGACTGAAGCTTTCTTT.

In DNA, the CDR3 is TGTGCCAGCAACCCTGTAGGGGGAAACACCGGGGAGCTGTTTTTT. Its translation is CASNPVGGNTGELFF. V and J are TRBV10-3 and TRBJ2-2, with D possibly being TRBD1 (6 bases). The CDR3 loop spans 15 amino acids. CDR1 and CDR2 (germline): ENHRY, SYGVKD. V gave up 10 bases and J gave up 2 bases, with 17 bases separating them.

This chain uses TRBV29-1 with TRBJ1-1; 9 nucleotides line up with TRBD1. Germline CDR1 is SQVTM and CDR2 is ANQGSEA. V shed 5 bases and J 8 bases; nucleotides not matched to a gene: 6. This CDR3 has 12 residues. CDR3 DNA: TGCAGCGTTACCGGGACAGGGAAGGAAGCTTTCTTT. Translated: CSVTGTGKEAFF.

The CDR3 nucleotides are TGTGCCAGCAGCTCGACAGGGGCCTTCAGGAACGAGCAGTACTTC. Residues: CASSSTGAFRNEQYF. The V and J genes are TRBV13 and TRBJ2-7; TRBD1 matches at 8 bases. This CDR3 has 15 residues. V trimming: 4 bases; J trimming: 5 bases; junction bases outside the gene matches: 10. The germline CDR1 and CDR2 sequences are PRHDT and FYEKMQ (reference sequence).

This chain uses TRBV12-2 with TRBJ1-6; TRBD1, the D gene given by the table, was not confirmed from the DNA. TRBV12-2 is shown as a pseudogene. CDR3 length equals 17 residues. This CDR3 is CASRAQGNRFMNSPLHF. Here the CDR3 DNA reads TGTGCAAGTCGCGCACAGGGTAACAGGTTTATGAATTCACCCCTCCACTTT.

V and J are TRBV7-2 and TRBJ2-6; the match to TRBD1 covers 10 bases. This CDR3 is built from 14 residues. After removal of 9 bases from V and 9 bases from J, the junction contained 8 bases not matched to a gene. The germline V gene encodes CDR1 SGHTA and CDR2 FQGNSA. The CDR3 sequence is CASTRDRGFNVLTF. CDR3 in DNA: TGTGCCAGTACCCGGGACAGGGGATTCAACGTCCTGACTTTC.